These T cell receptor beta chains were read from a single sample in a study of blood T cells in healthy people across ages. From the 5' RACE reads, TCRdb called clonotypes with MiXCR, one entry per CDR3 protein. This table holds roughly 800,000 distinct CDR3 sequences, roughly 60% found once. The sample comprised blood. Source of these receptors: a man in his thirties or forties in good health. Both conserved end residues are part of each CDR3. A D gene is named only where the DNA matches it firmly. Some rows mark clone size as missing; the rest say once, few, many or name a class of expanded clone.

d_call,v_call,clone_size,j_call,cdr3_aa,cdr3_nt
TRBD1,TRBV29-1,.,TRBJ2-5,CSVGTGGRETQYF,TGCAGCGTTGGGACAGGGGGACGAGAGACCCAGTACTTC
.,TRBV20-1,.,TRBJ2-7,CSASSAYEQYF,TGCAGTGCTAGCTCTGCATACGAGCAGTACTTC
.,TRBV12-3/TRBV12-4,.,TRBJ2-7,CASRDQSSYNEQYF,TGTGCCAGCAGAGACCAAAGCTCCTACAATGAGCAGTACTTC
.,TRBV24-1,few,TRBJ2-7,CATMGDSYEQYF,TGTGCCACCATGGGGGACTCCTACGAGCAGTACTTC
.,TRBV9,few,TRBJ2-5,CASSVGTGETQYF,TGTGCCAGCAGCGTAGGGACTGGAGAGACCCAGTACTTC
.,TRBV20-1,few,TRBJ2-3,CSAAPADSTDTQYF,TGCAGTGCCGCCCCTGCGGACAGCACAGATACGCAGTATTTT
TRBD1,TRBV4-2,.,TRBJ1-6,CASSPTGQGNSPLHF,TGTGCCAGCAGCCCAACCGGACAGGGAAATTCACCCCTCCACTTT
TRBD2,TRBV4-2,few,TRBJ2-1,CASSQRAQTGTSINEQFF,TGTGCCAGCAGCCAAAGGGCGCAAACCGGGACTAGCATCAATGAGCAGTTCTTC
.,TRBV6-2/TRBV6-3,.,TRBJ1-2,CASSYAWEGYTF,TGTGCCAGCAGTTACGCCTGGGAGGGGTACACCTTC
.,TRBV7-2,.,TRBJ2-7,CASSLDQGKLLGSTYEQYF,TGTGCCAGCAGCTTAGACCAGGGGAAGCTACTAGGATCTACCTACGAGCAGTACTTC